These 22 T cell receptor beta chains were all obtained from the same sample, sequenced in a study of blood T cell repertoires in COVID-19. The protocol was immunoSEQ multiplex PCR, while the TCRdb copy is restricted to in-frame clones and leaves out a portion. The data contain under 150,000 clones, roughly 81% of them singletons. Sequencing used peripheral blood. These receptors all come from a man aged 35-49 years with acute or convalescent COVID-19.

This chain links TRBV19 with TRBJ2-1, with 9 bases identical to TRBD2. Germline V gives CDR1 LNHDA, CDR2 SQIVND (reference sequence). There are 17 residues in the CDR3. V shed 3 bases, J shed 5 bases, and the junction held 11 bases outside the gene matches. The DNA of the CDR3 is TGTGCCAGTAGTATTAGCGGGGGCCGTCTCGCAGACAATGAGCAGTTCTTC. Translating gives CASSISGGRLADNEQFF.

The sample holds a few counts of this clone. The J gene is TRBJ1-3, the V gene TRBV3-1 (or the pseudogene TRBV3-2); D not certain. This CDR3 has 16 residues. Germline loops: CDR1 LGHDT, CDR2 YNNKEL (reference sequence). The V and J ends lost 3 bases and 4 bases respectively, with 16 bases between them. The CDR3: CASSHAVHRPGNTIYF. Here the CDR3 DNA reads TGTGCCAGCAGCCACGCGGTCCACCGTCCCGGAAACACCATATATTTT.

The chain links TRBV6-5 to TRBJ1-5; D call uncertain. The CDR3 consists of 14 residues. The germline V and J ends were trimmed by 7 bases and 0 bases, with 10 bases remaining between them. Per the germline V gene, CDR1 is MNHEY and CDR2 is SVGAGI. The CDR3 DNA sequence: TGTGCCAGCACCGAGGCATCTAGCAATCAGCCCCAGCATTTT. Translated, it gives CASTEASSNQPQHF.

The chain combines TRBV24-1 with TRBJ2-3; 9 bases match TRBD1. This CDR3 has 15 amino acids. V gave up 2 bases and J gave up 6 bases; unmatched junction bases: 5. CDR1 and CDR2 (germline): KGHDR, SFDVKD. As DNA, the CDR3 is TGTGCCACCAGTGATTCCTACAGGGGGCGGGATACGCAGTATTTT. This gives the protein CATSDSYRGRDTQYF.

The V call is TRBV5-1, the J call TRBJ2-3; 8 nucleotides align to TRBD2. Germline V gene sequence: CDR1 SGHRS, CDR2 YFSETQ. CDR3 size: 17 residues. Germline trimming cut 0 bases from V and 4 bases from J; bases unmatched to any gene: 10. The CDR3 coding sequence is TGCGCCAGCAGCTTGGAGGGAGCGGGGGCGCATGCAGATACGCAGTATTTT. Translation gives CASSLEGAGAHADTQYF.

This sequence joins TRBV6-2 or TRBV6-3 and TRBJ2-5; 8 positions match TRBD2. The germline V gene has CDR1 MNHEY and CDR2 SVGEGT. V dropped 4 bases and J dropped 2; count of bases not matched to a gene: 9. CDR3 length: 16 amino acids. DNA of the CDR3: TGTGCCAGCAGTTTCAGATGGCGGGGGGCGCAAGAGACCCAGTACTTC. This sequence encodes CASSFRWRGAQETQYF.

The chain uses TRBV7-9 and TRBJ2-4; 7 nucleotides match TRBD2. This CDR3 is 15 amino acids long. Germline V gene sequence: CDR1 SEHNR, CDR2 FQNEAQ (reference sequence). The trim removed 2 bases at V and 5 bases at J, leaving 6 bases unmatched. CDR3 in amino acids: CASSLNPGRENIQYF. In DNA, the CDR3 is TGTGCCAGCAGCTTAAATCCGGGGAGGGAAAACATTCAGTACTTC. The entire variable domain, with the rest obtained from reference TRBV7-9 and TRBJ2-4, is as follows: DTGVSQNPRHKITKRGQNVTFRCDPISEHNRLYWYRQTLGQGPEFLTYFQNEAQLEKSRLLSDRFSAERPKGSFSTLEIQRTEQGDSAMYLCASSLNPGRENIQYFGAGTRLSVL.

The chain couples TRBV6-2 or TRBV6-3 to TRBJ1-1; D might be TRBD1 (5 bases). The ends were cut back, 5 bases at V and 7 bases at J, with 20 bases in the middle. The CDR3 length is 15 residues. Germline V gene data show CDR1 as MNHEY and CDR2 as SVGEGT. CDR3 DNA sequence: TGTGCCAGCAGTACGGTACAGGCCGTAAATGGTGAAGCTTTCTTT. It yields the protein CASSTVQAVNGEAFF.

This chain connects TRBV2 to TRBJ2-7; the match to TRBD1 covers 11 bases. This CDR3 comprises 14 residues. The ends lost 10 bases at V and 4 bases at J; junction bases unmatched: 9. Germline V gives CDR1 SNHLY, CDR2 FYNNEI. This CDR3 is CATTGTGGTYEQYF. DNA for the CDR3: TGTGCCACCACAGGGACAGGGGGAACTTACGAGCAGTACTTC.

The genes are TRBV5-1 and TRBJ2-7; D gene uncertain. V was trimmed by 0 bases and J by 4 bases, leaving 5 bases between them. The CDR3 is 12 amino acids. Germline CDR1 and CDR2: SGHRS and YFSETQ. CDR3 amino acids: CASSLAPYEQYF. In DNA form, the CDR3 reads TGCGCCAGCAGCTTGGCCCCGTACGAGCAGTACTTC.

V usage is TRBV29-1 and J usage is TRBJ1-4, with TRBD1 matching 7 bases. The J segment lost 8 bases and the V segment lost 6 bases, leaving 6 bases of the junction unmatched. CDR1 is SQVTM and CDR2 is ANQGSEA in the germline V gene. The CDR3 has 12 residues. CDR3 protein: CSVWTGEEKLFF. CDR3 DNA: TGCAGCGTGTGGACAGGCGAGGAAAAACTGTTTTTT.

CDR3 nucleotide sequence: TGTGCCAGCAGCCGGATGGGGGCGTCCTATGGCTACACCTTC. Translated, it gives CASSRMGASYGYTF. The genes are TRBV9 and TRBJ1-2, with D perhaps matching TRBD1 (6 bases). Germline CDR1 reads SGDLS; CDR2 reads YYNGEE. Trimming removed 4 bases from V and 4 bases from J, with 14 bases in between. The CDR3 extends over 14 amino acids.

Note on this clone: Mismatch with germline at one junction end may stem from a read error. The sample carries other DNA sequences with the same CDR3. V and J are TRBV7-2 and TRBJ2-2, with D possibly TRBD2 on 5 matching bases. The V gene's germline CDR1 is SGHTA and CDR2 FQGNSA. The CDR3 spans 14 residues. The CDR3 bases are TGTGCCAGCAGCTCCGCAGCGAACACCGGGGAACTGTTTTTT. Translation: CASSSAANTGELFF.

The chain uses TRBV5-4 and TRBJ2-3, with 14 bases matching TRBD2. The CDR3 loop spans 17 amino acids. Germline CDR1 reads SGHNT; CDR2 reads YYREEE (reference sequence). Trimming took 5 bases from V and 2 from J; bases not matched to a gene: 7. In DNA, the CDR3 is TGTGCCAGCAGTCCTCGGACTAGCGGGGGGACCACAGATACGCAGTATTTT. This codes for CASSPRTSGGTTDTQYF.

This chain links TRBV19 with TRBJ2-7; possible D gene TRBD1, 5 bases. Germline values: CDR1 LNHDA, CDR2 SQIVND (reference sequence). The CDR3 has 13 amino acids. V was cut by 4 bases and J by 4 bases, with 11 bases left in between. The CDR3 reads CASSTDQGYEQYF. CDR3 nucleotides: TGTGCCAGTAGTACAGATCAGGGTTACGAGCAGTACTTC.

The rearrangement joins TRBV20-1 to TRBJ2-5; 10 nucleotides align to TRBD2. Germline assignment: CDR1 DFQATT and CDR2 SNEGSKA (reference sequence). The CDR3 is 16 amino acids. Trimming took 3 bases from V and 1 from J; bases not matched to a gene: 8. Here the CDR3 reads CSASAIAGGLQETQYF. The CDR3 DNA follows: TGCAGTGCTAGTGCCATAGCGGGGGGTCTCCAAGAGACCCAGTACTTC.

The chain couples TRBV7-3 to TRBJ2-2; tentative D call: TRBD1 (5 bases). The CDR3 is made up of 13 amino acids. Germline-derived CDR1 and CDR2 are SGHTA and FQGTGA. V shed 2 bases and J shed 6 bases, with 7 bases lying between them. This CDR3 reads CASSLLGAGELFF. The CDR3 DNA follows: TGTGCCAGCAGCTTATTAGGGGCCGGGGAGCTGTTTTTT. Full variable domain (missing parts from reference TRBV7-3 and TRBJ2-2): GAGVSQTPSNKVTEKGKYVELRCDPISGHTALYWYRQSLGQGPEFLIYFQGTGAADDSGLPNDRFFAVRPEGSVSTLKIQRTERGDSAVYLCASSLLGAGELFFGEGSRLTVL.

The CDR3 bases are TGCAGCGTTACAGGTACGGCAGATACGCAGTATTTT. Amino acid sequence: CSVTGTADTQYF. The rearrangement uses TRBV29-1 and TRBJ2-3; D is possibly TRBD1 (5 bases). CDR1 and CDR2 (germline): SQVTM, ANQGSEA. Trimming cost V 5 bases and J 4 bases, with 10 bases left between them. This CDR3 is 12 amino acids long.

The genes are TRBV5-1 and TRBJ1-4; the match to TRBD1 covers 8 bases. Germline V lookup: CDR1 SGHRS, CDR2 YFSETQ. V trimming: 5 bases; J trimming: 3 bases; junction bases outside the gene matches: 6. The CDR3 sequence is 15 residues long. CDR3 region: CASRGTGRPNEKLFF. Here the CDR3 DNA reads TGCGCCAGCAGGGGGACAGGCAGGCCTAATGAAAAACTGTTTTTT.

In this sample, this clone turned up once. The rearrangement uses TRBV7-8 and TRBJ2-7, with a tentative D call TRBD2 (7 bases). CDR3 size: 17 residues. Germline values: CDR1 SGHVS, CDR2 FQNEAQ. The V end was cut by 5 bases, the J end by 3 bases, with 23 bases between. This CDR3 is CASSLDSSWRGLYEQYF. In DNA form, the CDR3 reads TGTGCCAGCAGCCTAGACAGTAGCTGGCGGGGGCTCTACGAGCAGTACTTC.

The chain carries TRBV11-2 and TRBJ1-1; TRBD1 matches 7 bases. CDR1 and CDR2 (germline): SGHAT, FQNNGV. The junction had 7 bases not matched to a gene; V was cut back by 5 bases and J by 1 base. This CDR3 comprises 15 residues. The CDR3 here is CASSQGKGANTEAFF. In DNA form, the CDR3 reads TGTGCCAGCAGCCAGGGCAAGGGGGCGAACACTGAAGCTTTCTTT.

The V call is TRBV6-2 or TRBV6-3, the J call TRBJ2-7; 7 bases map to TRBD1. With V trimmed by 4 bases and J by 6 bases, 3 bases remained unmatched. In germline, CDR1 is MNHEY, CDR2 SVGEGT. The CDR3 consists of 12 residues. The CDR3 bases are TGTGCCAGCAGTTTTACAGGGGTCGAGCAGTACTTC. Translated, it gives CASSFTGVEQYF.